The table lists the clone carrying this T cell receptor beta chain with many counts. Its specificity is unknown. The CDR3 is 13 residues long. Trimming pared 2 bases from V and 8 bases from J, leaving 12 bases between. The V gene's germline CDR1 is LGHNA and CDR2 YSLEER. This sample is part of a study of CD8+CD57+ T cells in acquired aplastic anemia. Overall study: Sorted CD4+ plus CD8+ cells gave DNA averaging 3.2 ug. There were roughly 10 million reads, on average, for CD4+ cells from healthy donors. Notes on the study in general: With respect to CD8+ Simpson's diversity, patients and controls did not differ significantly. Sharing between patients and controls was observed for over 25 CD8+ CDR3 sequences.

According to the study, genomic DNA was the template for TCR beta VDJ and CDR3 profiling. Via MiXCR, TCRdb re-called the reads, giving one row per CDR3 protein. The profile shows just over 400,000 distinct CDR3 sequences, around 68% of them singletons. The sequencing input was sorted CD4+, CD8+, or CD8+CD57+ T cells (not recorded which) from PBMCs. This sequence originates from a human donor in good health, serving as a control. This sequence joins TRBV4-3 and TRBJ1-2; D might be TRBD1 (5 bases). The CDR3, as DNA: TGCGCCAGCAGCCAATGGGGGATGGTGGGCTACACCTTC. Its protein is CASSQWGMVGYTF.